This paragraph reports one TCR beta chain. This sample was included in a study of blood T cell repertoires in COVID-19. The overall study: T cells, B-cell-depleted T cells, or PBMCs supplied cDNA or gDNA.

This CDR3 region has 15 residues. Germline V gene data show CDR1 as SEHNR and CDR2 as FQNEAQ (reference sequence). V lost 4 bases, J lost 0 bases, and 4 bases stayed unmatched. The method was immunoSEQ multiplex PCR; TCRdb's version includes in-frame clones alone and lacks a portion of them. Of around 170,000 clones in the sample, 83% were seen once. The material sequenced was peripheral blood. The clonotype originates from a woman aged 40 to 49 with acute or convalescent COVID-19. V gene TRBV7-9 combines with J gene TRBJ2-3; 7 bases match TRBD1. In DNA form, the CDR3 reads TGTGCCAGCAGCTCCGGACAGGCTAGCACAGATACGCAGTATTTT. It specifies CASSSGQASTDTQYF.